Below are 5 T cell receptor beta chains sequenced from a single sample in a study of shared clonotypes between healthy human individuals. The naive CD8 subset, CD45RO-negative cells positively selected for CCR7, excluded terminally differentiated effector memory CD45RA+ cells. The assay was immunoSEQ multiplex PCR, and TCRdb's table has in-frame clones only and misses some. Here the sample spans about 2 million clones, less than 95% being singletons. Sequencing input: naive CD8+ T cells sorted from blood. These receptors were collected from a man aged 18 to 30 in good health.

This chain links TRBV30 with TRBJ2-7, with D tentatively TRBD1 (5 bases). The CDR3 sequence is 12 residues long. Trimming took off 3 bases at V and 5 bases at J, with 11 bases between the two ends. Germline loops: CDR1 GTSNPN, CDR2 SVGIG (reference sequence). The CDR3 region is CAWSRQLDEQYF. The CDR3 region has the DNA TGTGCCTGGAGCCGACAGCTGGACGAGCAGTACTTC. Full variable domain (outside the CDR3, taken from reference TRBV30 and TRBJ2-7): SQTIHQWPATLVQPVGSPLSLECTVEGTSNPNLYWYRQAAGRGLQLLFYSVGIGQISSEVPQNLSASRPQDRQFILSSKKLLLSDSGFYLCAWSRQLDEQYFGPGTRLTVT.

J is TRBJ2-1 and V is TRBV6-1; D possibly corresponds to TRBD2 (5 bases). Germline V gene sequence: CDR1 MNHNS, CDR2 SASEGT. This CDR3 is built from 13 residues. Trimming took 2 bases from V and 10 from J, leaving 12 bases between them. The CDR3: CASSEYPGIEQFF. The CDR3 DNA is TGTGCCAGCAGTGAATATCCGGGAATAGAGCAGTTCTTC.

The chain uses TRBV27 and TRBJ1-1; TRBD1 might be the D (5 bases). The V end lost 4 bases, the J end lost 1 base, and 16 bases lay between the germline ends. The germline V gene encodes CDR1 MNHEY and CDR2 SMNVEV (reference sequence). The CDR3 is made up of 16 amino acids. The CDR3 protein is CASSSSPGAGNTEAFF. CDR3 DNA sequence: TGTGCCAGCAGTTCGAGCCCCGGGGCTGGGAACACTGAAGCTTTCTTT.

The chain employs TRBV7-8 and TRBJ2-7; a weak D match, TRBD2 (6 bases). The CDR3 has 12 residues. Germline V CDR1 and CDR2: SGHVS, FQNEAQ. V lost 7 bases and J lost 4, with 11 bases in between. The CDR3 DNA reads as TGTGCCAGCAAGTACGGAGGGTACGAGCAGTACTTC. This codes for CASKYGGYEQYF.

This chain uses TRBV19 with TRBJ1-1; tentatively, D is TRBD1 (6 bases). V lost 1 base and J 2 bases, leaving 8 bases between the germline ends. Germline lookup yields CDR1 LNHDA and CDR2 SQIVND (reference sequence). The CDR3 runs 14 residues. In DNA, the CDR3 is TGTGCCAGTAGTATAGGGACAGACAACACTGAAGCTTTCTTT. It yields the protein CASSIGTDNTEAFF.